The present T cell receptor (beta chain) was sequenced within a study of T cell repertoires in cytomegalovirus infection. Trimming stripped 0 bases from V and 0 bases from J, with 7 bases between. The CDR3 sequence is 15 residues long. Germline V CDR1 and CDR2: SGDLS, YYNGEE. To note about this clonotype: Its antigen is unknown.

One entry per CDR3 protein, called by TCRdb with MiXCR from the reads. The sample shows about 900,000 distinct CDR3 sequences, roughly a third of them seen only once. The clonotype was recovered from a human donor in good health (CMV status not recorded). Some clones in this sample may be carry-over from other donors' samples. V usage is TRBV9 and J usage is TRBJ2-1, with unresolved D. Sequenced here: cultured CD8+ T cells from PBMCs, sampled from culture after CMV antigen stimulation. The CDR3 protein is CASSVEVSSYNEQFF. Here the CDR3 DNA reads TGTGCCAGCAGCGTAGAGGTGAGCTCCTACAATGAGCAGTTCTTC.